Presented here are 30 T cell receptor beta chains from one specimen sequenced in a study of PD-L1 blockade in urothelial cancer. Generated by immunoSEQ multiplex PCR, the TCRdb table keeps only in-frame clones and is missing some. The sample shows more than 50,000 clones, more than 65% of them seen only once. This material consisted of PBMCs, taken around atezolizumab (anti-PD-L1) treatment. The receptors stem from a man between 65 and 85 years old with urothelial cancer.

J is TRBJ2-1 and V is TRBV6-6; D is perhaps TRBD2 (8 bases). Germline CDR1 reads MNHNY; CDR2 reads SVGAGI (reference sequence). V lost 6 bases, J lost 10 bases, and 22 bases lay in between. This CDR3 has 15 residues. CDR3 DNA: TGTGCCAGCAGCCCTGGTATGGTAGCGGGACAGGAGCAGTTCTTC. This encodes CASSPGMVAGQEQFF.

This chain joins TRBV19 and TRBJ2-7; D unclear. The CDR3 contains 14 residues. Trimming took off 2 bases at V and 0 bases at J, with 8 bases between the two ends. CDR1 is LNHDA and CDR2 is SQIVND in the germline V gene (reference sequence). The CDR3 spells CASSISVSSYEQYF. In DNA form, the CDR3 reads TGTGCCAGTAGTATAAGTGTTAGCTCCTACGAGCAGTACTTC.

The rearrangement uses TRBV4-1 and TRBJ1-1, with 9 bases matching TRBD1. The germline V gene has CDR1 MGHRA and CDR2 YSYEKL. This CDR3 has 16 amino acids. After removal of 1 base from V and 4 bases from J, the junction contained 7 bases not matched to a gene. The CDR3 is CASSQADRGYGTEAFF. Here the CDR3 DNA reads TGCGCCAGCAGCCAAGCCGACAGGGGGTACGGCACTGAAGCTTTCTTT.

This clone has just one count. This rearrangement joins TRBV2 to TRBJ2-7; D possibly corresponds to TRBD1 (6 bases). The CDR3 runs 13 residues. V lost 7 bases to trimming and J lost 3 bases, with 13 bases between them. The germline CDR1 and CDR2 sequences are SNHLY and FYNNEI. CDR3 DNA sequence: TGTGCCAGCAAGAGGACAGTGTTCTACGAGCAGTACTTC. Its translation is CASKRTVFYEQYF. The variable domain in full, completed from reference TRBV2 and TRBJ2-7, reads EPEVTQTPSHQVTQMGQEVILRCVPISNHLYFYWYRQILGQKVEFLVSFYNNEISEKSEIFDDQFSVERPDGSNFTLKIRSTKLEDSAMYFCASKRTVFYEQYFGPGTRLTVT.

The chain is built from TRBV27 and TRBJ2-1; 10 nucleotides agree with TRBD2. The CDR3 spans 15 residues. Germline V CDR1 and CDR2: MNHEY, SMNVEV (reference sequence). J gave up 5 bases and V 0 bases, and 1 base lay outside the gene matches. The CDR3 DNA is TGTGCCAGCAGTTTATCGGGACTAGCGAACAATGAGCAGTTCTTC. Residues: CASSLSGLANNEQFF.

This clone was detected only a few times. V is TRBV27 and J is TRBJ1-2; no firm D call. The germline gives CDR1 MNHEY, CDR2 SMNVEV (reference sequence). CDR3 size: 14 residues. The germline V and J ends were trimmed by 0 bases and 2 bases, with 7 bases remaining between them. The CDR3 loop is CASSLSAGNYGYTF. In DNA form, the CDR3 reads TGTGCCAGCAGTTTATCTGCGGGGAACTATGGCTACACCTTC.

The genes are TRBV5-4 and TRBJ2-7; D is perhaps TRBD2 (6 bases). This CDR3 has 16 amino acids. V lost 0 bases and J 7 bases, leaving 20 bases between the germline ends. Germline V CDR1 and CDR2: SGHNT, YYREEE (reference sequence). The CDR3 loop reads CASSLGPGLLPTEQYF. The CDR3 coding sequence is TGTGCCAGCAGCTTGGGCCCCGGACTATTGCCTACTGAGCAGTACTTC.

The V and J genes are TRBV11-2 and TRBJ1-3; D might be TRBD1 (6 bases). Germline V CDR1 and CDR2: SGHAT, FQNNGV. Trimming shortened V by 5 bases and J by 6 bases, and 14 bases separated the two germline ends. This CDR3 spans 14 amino acids. DNA of the CDR3: TGTGCCAGCAGCCCCAGTACAGGGACAAACACCATATATTTT. Translation: CASSPSTGTNTIYF. Full variable domain (outside the CDR3, taken from reference TRBV11-2 and TRBJ1-3): EAGVAQSPRYKIIEKRQSVAFWCNPISGHATLYWYQQILGQGPKLLIQFQNNGVVDDSQLPKDRFSAERLKGVDSTLKIQPAKLEDSAVYLCASSPSTGTNTIYFGEGSWLTVV.

The chain combines TRBV5-1 with TRBJ2-5, with D uncertain. The CDR3 loop spans 15 amino acids. Germline CDR1 reads SGHRS; CDR2 reads YFSETQ. The ends were cut back, 4 bases at V and 6 bases at J, with 19 bases in the middle. For the CDR3, the DNA is TGCGCCAGCAGCCCATTAAATGTGGCCCAGAAGACCCAGTACTTC. It translates to CASSPLNVAQKTQYF.

In this sample, this clone turned up a few times. The chain combines TRBV10-3 with TRBJ2-1; TRBD2 matches 10 bases. Germline CDR1 reads ENHRY; CDR2 reads SYGVKD. The CDR3 sequence is 16 residues long. Trimming cost V 4 bases and J 8 bases; bases outside gene matches: 11. CDR3 sequence: CAISAPAGGGIDEQFF. Written as DNA, the CDR3 is TGTGCCATCAGTGCCCCAGCGGGAGGGGGCATCGATGAGCAGTTCTTC.

CDR3 amino acids: CSVEQGENPNYGYTF. CDR3 sequence (DNA): TGCAGCGTTGAACAGGGGGAGAACCCAAACTATGGCTACACCTTC. The genes are TRBV29-1 and TRBJ1-2; 7 nucleotides line up with TRBD1. This CDR3 has 15 amino acids. With 2 bases clipped from V and 2 bases from J, the junction kept 8 bases outside the gene matches. Germline loops: CDR1 SQVTM, CDR2 ANQGSEA.

The chain couples TRBV4-1 to TRBJ2-3; 10 bases are shared with TRBD2. V lost 3 bases and J lost 2; bases outside the gene matches: 11. There are 18 residues in the CDR3. Germline V gene data show CDR1 as MGHRA and CDR2 as YSYEKL. CDR3 in amino acids: CASSQAPRLAGITDTQYF. The CDR3 DNA follows: TGCGCCAGCAGCCAGGCCCCAAGACTAGCGGGCATCACAGATACGCAGTATTTT.

This clone was recorded once. The chain has TRBV5-4 and TRBJ2-7; a weak D match, TRBD1 (6 bases). Trimming took off 4 bases at V and 8 bases at J, with 19 bases between the two ends. CDR1 is SGHNT and CDR2 is YYREEE in the germline V gene (reference sequence). This CDR3 contains 14 residues. The CDR3 here is CASSVGKTGIQQYF. The CDR3 DNA reads as TGTGCCAGCAGCGTGGGCAAAACAGGGATACAGCAGTACTTC.

This clone was seen more than once but under ten times. The gene calls are TRBV5-4 and TRBJ1-2, with 9 bases identical to TRBD1. The CDR3 runs to 14 residues. The ends lost 5 bases at V and 4 bases at J; junction bases unmatched: 6. CDR1 is SGHNT, CDR2 YYREEE, per germline (reference sequence). CDR3 residues: CASSSRTGAYGYTF. For the CDR3, the DNA is TGTGCCAGCAGTTCTCGGACAGGGGCCTATGGCTACACCTTC.

The rearrangement links TRBV7-9 to TRBJ2-5; 9 nucleotides line up with TRBD2. V shed 8 bases and J 2 bases; nucleotides not matched to a gene: 9. The CDR3 loop spans 15 amino acids. Per germline, CDR1 SEHNR and CDR2 FQNEAQ (reference sequence). The CDR3 reads CASGDSGRGQETQYF. CDR3 DNA: TGTGCCAGCGGTGATAGCGGGAGAGGGCAAGAGACCCAGTACTTC.

The chain employs TRBV6-6 and TRBJ2-3, with D possibly TRBD1 on 5 matching bases. CDR3 length: 15 amino acids. Germline assignment: CDR1 MNHNY and CDR2 SVGAGI (reference sequence). Deletions cut 4 bases from V and 3 bases from J, with 14 bases between. The chain's CDR3 is CASSLVGESTDTQYF. CDR3 sequence (DNA): TGTGCCAGCAGTTTAGTAGGGGAATCGACAGATACGCAGTATTTT.

The V gene is TRBV2, the J gene TRBJ2-1, with D possibly matching TRBD2 (6 bases). V lost 6 bases to trimming and J lost 4 bases, with 13 bases between them. Germline CDR1 reads SNHLY; CDR2 reads FYNNEI. This CDR3 spans 14 amino acids. The CDR3 reads CASRSSGTYNEQFF. The CDR3 coding sequence is TGTGCCAGCAGAAGTAGCGGAACATACAATGAGCAGTTCTTC.

The chain couples TRBV23-1 to TRBJ2-3; 7 nucleotides match TRBD1. TRBV23-1 is placed among ORFs of uncertain function. V gave up 1 base and J gave up 1 base; unmatched junction bases: 11. The CDR3 runs to 18 residues. CDR3 in amino acids: CASSQWTYRDSCTDTQYF. The CDR3 nucleotides are TGCGCCAGCAGTCAATGGACCTACCGGGACAGCTGCACAGATACGCAGTATTTT.

The CDR3 here is CASRPRQGSYEQYF. Written as DNA, the CDR3 is TGTGCCAGCAGGCCACGACAGGGTTCCTACGAGCAGTACTTC. The chain has TRBV14 and TRBJ2-7; 7 nucleotides agree with TRBD1. Germline CDR1 SGHDN, CDR2 FVKESK. J lost 1 base, V lost 6 bases, and 6 bases had no gene match. This CDR3 contains 14 residues.

The genes are TRBV15 and TRBJ1-5; the D gene is possibly TRBD1 (5 bases). This CDR3 spans 14 amino acids. The germline gives CDR1 LNHNV, CDR2 YYDKDF (reference sequence). The V gene lost 1 base and the J gene lost 5 bases, with 9 bases spanning the gap. DNA for the CDR3: TGTGCCACCAGCAGAGCGGGGGGTTATCAGCCCCAGCATTTT. It yields the protein CATSRAGGYQPQHF.

This chain joins TRBV5-4 and TRBJ1-1, with D unresolved. V was trimmed by 3 bases and J by 0 bases, leaving 3 bases between them. CDR3 length: 12 amino acids. From germline, CDR1 is SGHNT and CDR2 YYREEE (reference sequence). The CDR3 DNA is TGTGCCAGCAGCTCTGTGAACACTGAAGCTTTCTTT. It codes for CASSSVNTEAFF.

This clone was seen only a few times. The chain employs TRBV11-3 and TRBJ2-1; 7 bases line up with TRBD2. V trimming: 6 bases; J trimming: 6 bases; junction bases outside the gene matches: 5. Germline CDR1 SGHNT, CDR2 YENEEA. The CDR3 covers 13 residues. The CDR3 DNA follows: TGTGCCAGCAGGGCGTCGGGGGGCAATGAGCAGTTCTTC. This gives the protein CASRASGGNEQFF.

The gene calls are TRBV14 and TRBJ1-1; D not certain. The CDR3 runs 14 residues. Trimming removed 3 bases at V and 1 base at J, with 9 bases between. Germline CDR1 SGHDN, CDR2 FVKESK. The CDR3 nucleotides read TGTGCCAGCAGCCAGCCGCCAGAGAACACTGAAGCTTTCTTT. It is translated as CASSQPPENTEAFF.

The chain combines TRBV15 with TRBJ2-5, with unresolved D. The CDR3 runs to 14 residues. Germline loops: CDR1 LNHNV, CDR2 YYDKDF (reference sequence). V lost 1 base and J lost 0, with 6 bases in between. The CDR3 bases are TGTGCCACCAGCAGAGGGGCAGACCAAGAGACCCAGTACTTC. This gives the protein CATSRGADQETQYF.

The chain has TRBV25-1 and TRBJ1-3; possibly TRBD1 for D (5 bases). Looked up from germline, CDR1 is MGHDK and CDR2 is SYGVNS. V was clipped by 5 bases and J by 7 bases, with 12 bases between them. This CDR3 spans 13 amino acids. The CDR3 sequence is CASSFQGGNTIYF. The CDR3 DNA reads as TGTGCCAGCAGTTTCCAGGGTGGGAACACCATATATTTT.

This clone was picked up a small number of times. CDR3 sequence reads: CASSRPGTGGEQYF. The CDR3 nucleotides read TGTGCCAGCAGTCGCCCCGGGACAGGGGGCGAGCAGTACTTC. This sequence joins TRBV6-5 and TRBJ2-7, with 11 bases identical to TRBD1. Germline V CDR1 and CDR2: MNHEY, SVGAGI. Losses at the gene ends were 5 bases for V and 6 bases for J; bases not matched to a gene: 6. The CDR3 loop spans 14 amino acids.

The chain has TRBV2 and TRBJ2-7, with D possibly TRBD2 on 5 matching bases. The CDR3 spans 12 residues. V was clipped by 11 bases and J by 2 bases, with 13 bases between them. CDR1 is SNHLY and CDR2 is FYNNEI in the germline V gene. CDR3 sequence: CASSLGTYEQYF. The DNA of the CDR3 is TGTGCCTCCTCACTCGGGACCTACGAGCAGTACTTC.

This clone was counted a few times. V is TRBV4-1 and J is TRBJ2-1, with TRBD2 as a possible D gene (5 bases). This CDR3 is built from 15 residues. The V gene lost 1 base and the J gene lost 7 bases, with 14 bases spanning the gap. Germline V lookup: CDR1 MGHRA, CDR2 YSYEKL. The CDR3 region is CASSQVRGGDNEQFF. The CDR3 nucleotides read TGCGCCAGCAGCCAAGTTCGGGGTGGGGATAATGAGCAGTTCTTC.

In this sample, this clone turned up once. The genes are TRBV4-2 and TRBJ2-3, with a possible D match to TRBD1 (7 bases). The V gene lost 4 bases and the J gene lost 6 bases, with 23 bases spanning the gap. The germline CDR1 and CDR2 sequences are LGHNA and YNFKEQ. This CDR3 has 17 amino acids. The CDR3 sequence is CASSRSLSGGGRDTQYF. As DNA, the CDR3 is TGTGCCAGCAGCCGCTCCCTTAGCGGAGGGGGCCGGGATACGCAGTATTTT.

This chain joins TRBV7-3 and TRBJ1-1; 8 bases are shared with TRBD1. The V and J ends lost 4 bases and 8 bases, in that order; junction bases with no gene match: 3. The CDR3 runs 12 residues. Per the germline V gene, CDR1 is SGHTA and CDR2 is FQGTGA. CDR3 residues: CASSSRTGEAFF. The CDR3 region has the DNA TGTGCCAGCAGCTCCCGGACAGGGGAAGCTTTCTTT.